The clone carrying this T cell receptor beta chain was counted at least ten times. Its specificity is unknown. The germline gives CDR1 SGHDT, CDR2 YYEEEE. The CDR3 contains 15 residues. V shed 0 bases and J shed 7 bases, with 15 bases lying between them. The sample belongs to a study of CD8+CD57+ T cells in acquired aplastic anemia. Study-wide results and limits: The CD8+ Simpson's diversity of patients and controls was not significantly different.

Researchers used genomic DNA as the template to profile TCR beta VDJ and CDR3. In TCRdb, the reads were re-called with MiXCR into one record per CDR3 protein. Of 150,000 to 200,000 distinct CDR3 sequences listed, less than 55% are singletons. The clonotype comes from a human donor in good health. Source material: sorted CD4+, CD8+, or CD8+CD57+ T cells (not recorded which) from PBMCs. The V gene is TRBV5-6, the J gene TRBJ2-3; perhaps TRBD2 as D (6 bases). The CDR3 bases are TGTGCCAGCAGCTTGGAGGGAACGGCGGGGTATACGCAGTATTTT. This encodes CASSLEGTAGYTQYF.